The source of this T cell receptor beta chain is a study of cytomegalovirus exposure and HLA in healthy donors. The length of the CDR3 is 15 residues. The V gene's germline CDR1 is SNHLY and CDR2 FYNNEI. The PCR contained 60 Vbeta and 13 Jbeta primers. Sequenced by immunoSEQ multiplex PCR; TCRdb stores in-frame clones only, minus some. The table has fewer than 200,000 clones, about 80% seen once; the top ten hold about 9.6%. This sequence was found in a man aged 18 to 30 in good health and CMV-seropositive. The rearrangement joins TRBV2 to TRBJ2-5; TRBD2 matches at 8 bases. The J call may be in error: the DNA end matches TRBJ2-7 better. The sample taken for sequencing was PBMCs. DNA of the CDR3: TGTGCCAGCACCTACCAGCGGGGGAACACCTACGAGCAGTACTTC. As protein: CASTYQRGNTYEQYF.